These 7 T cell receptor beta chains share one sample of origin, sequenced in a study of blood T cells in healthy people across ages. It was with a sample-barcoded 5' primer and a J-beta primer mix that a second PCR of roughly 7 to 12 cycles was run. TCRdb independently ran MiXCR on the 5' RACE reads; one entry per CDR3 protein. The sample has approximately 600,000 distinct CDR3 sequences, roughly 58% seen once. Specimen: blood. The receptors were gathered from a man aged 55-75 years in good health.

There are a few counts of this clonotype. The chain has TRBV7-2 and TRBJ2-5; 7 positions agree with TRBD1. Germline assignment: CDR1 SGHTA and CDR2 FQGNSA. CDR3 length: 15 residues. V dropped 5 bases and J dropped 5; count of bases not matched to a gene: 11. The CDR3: CASSPQNRGWETQYF. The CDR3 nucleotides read TGTGCCAGCAGCCCACAAAACAGGGGTTGGGAGACCCAGTACTTC.

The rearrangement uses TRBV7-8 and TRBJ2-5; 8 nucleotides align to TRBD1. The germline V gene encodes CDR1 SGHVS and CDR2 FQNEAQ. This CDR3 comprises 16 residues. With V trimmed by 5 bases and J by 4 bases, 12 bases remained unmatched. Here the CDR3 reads CASSPRGQAIGETQYF. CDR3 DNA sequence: TGTGCCAGCAGCCCGAGGGGACAGGCTATAGGAGAGACCCAGTACTTC. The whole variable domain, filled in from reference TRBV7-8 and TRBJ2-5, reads GAGVSQSPRYKVAKRGQDVALRCDPISGHVSLFWYQQALGQGPEFLTYFQNEAQLDKSGLPSDRFFAERPEGSVSTLKIQRTQQEDSAVYLCASSPRGQAIGETQYFGPGTRLLVL.

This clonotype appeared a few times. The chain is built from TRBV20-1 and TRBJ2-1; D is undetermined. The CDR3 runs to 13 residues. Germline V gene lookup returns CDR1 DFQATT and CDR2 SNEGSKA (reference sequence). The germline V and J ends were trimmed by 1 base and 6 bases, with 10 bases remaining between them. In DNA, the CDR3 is TGCAGTGCTAGAGTCGTTACCAGCAATGAGCAGTTCTTC. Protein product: CSARVVTSNEQFF.

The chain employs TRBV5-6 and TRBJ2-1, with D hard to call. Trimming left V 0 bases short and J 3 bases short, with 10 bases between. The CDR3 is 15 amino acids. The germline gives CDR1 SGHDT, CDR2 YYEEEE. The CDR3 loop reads CASSLESFDYNEQFF. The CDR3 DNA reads TGTGCCAGCAGCTTGGAGAGTTTCGACTACAATGAGCAGTTCTTC.

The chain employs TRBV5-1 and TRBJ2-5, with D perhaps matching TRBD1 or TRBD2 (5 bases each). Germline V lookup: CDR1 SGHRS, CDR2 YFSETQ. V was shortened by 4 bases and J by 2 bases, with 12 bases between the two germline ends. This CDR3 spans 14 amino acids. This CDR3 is CASSRGRQQETQYF. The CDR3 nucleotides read TGCGCCAGCAGCCGGGGACGGCAACAAGAGACCCAGTACTTC.

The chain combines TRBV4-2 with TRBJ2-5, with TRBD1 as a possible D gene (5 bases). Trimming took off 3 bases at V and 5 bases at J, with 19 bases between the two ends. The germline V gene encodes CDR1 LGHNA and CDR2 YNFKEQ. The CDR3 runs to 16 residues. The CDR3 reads CASSQALQGPGETQYF. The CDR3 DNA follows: TGTGCCAGCAGCCAGGCCCTTCAGGGCCCTGGGGAGACCCAGTACTTC.

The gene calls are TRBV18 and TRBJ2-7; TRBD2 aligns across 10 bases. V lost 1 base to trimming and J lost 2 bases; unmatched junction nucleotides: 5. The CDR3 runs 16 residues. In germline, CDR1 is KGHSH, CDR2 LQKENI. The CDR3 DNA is TGTGCCAGCTCACCACGGGGTAGCGGGGGGACCTACGAGCAGTACTTC. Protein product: CASSPRGSGGTYEQYF.